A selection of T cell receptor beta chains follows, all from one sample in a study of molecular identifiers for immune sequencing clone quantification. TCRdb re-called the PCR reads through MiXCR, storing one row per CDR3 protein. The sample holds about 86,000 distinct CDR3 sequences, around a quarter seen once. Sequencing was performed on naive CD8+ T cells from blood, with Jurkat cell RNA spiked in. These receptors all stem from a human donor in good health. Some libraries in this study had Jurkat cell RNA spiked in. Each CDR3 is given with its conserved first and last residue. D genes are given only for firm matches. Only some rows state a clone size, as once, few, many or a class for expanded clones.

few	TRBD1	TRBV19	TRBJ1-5	TGTGCCAGTAGTATTGGGGACAGGGGCAATCAGCCCCAGCATTTT	CASSIGDRGNQPQHF
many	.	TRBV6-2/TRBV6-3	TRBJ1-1	TGTGCCAGCAGTTACCTGGAGTTAGGCACTGAAGCTTTCTTT	CASSYLELGTEAFF
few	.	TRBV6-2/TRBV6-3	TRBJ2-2	TGTGCCAGCAGTTACTCTCTATGGACCGGGGAGCTGTTTTTT	CASSYSLWTGELFF
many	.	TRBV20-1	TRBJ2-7	TGCAGTGCTACTGGACAGATCTCCTACGAGCAGTACTTC	CSATGQISYEQYF
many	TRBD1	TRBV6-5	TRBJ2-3	TGTGCCAGCAGTTACGGGACAGGTGGGACCACAGATACGCAGTATTTT	CASSYGTGGTTDTQYF
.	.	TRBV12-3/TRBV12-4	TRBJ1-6	TGTGCCAGCACCCTCCCGGGCTCACCCCTCCACTTT	CASTLPGSPLHF
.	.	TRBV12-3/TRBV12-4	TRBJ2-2	TGTGCCAGCAGCTCATATCAGAACACCGGGGAGCTGTTTTTT	CASSSYQNTGELFF
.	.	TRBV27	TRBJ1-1	TGTGCCGGCAGGTGGACAGCAGCCAGCGAAGCTTTCTTT	CAGRWTAASEAFF
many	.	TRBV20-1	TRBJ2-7	TGCAGTGCTAGCGGCCCCGTGGTAGCGGCAGGTTCCTACGAGCAGTACTTC	CSASGPVVAAGSYEQYF
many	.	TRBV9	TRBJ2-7	TGTGCCAGCAGCGCCCCACCTACCGGAGTCGCCTCCGAGCAGTACTTC	CASSAPPTGVASEQYF
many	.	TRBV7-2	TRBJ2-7	TGTGCCAGCAGCGCCCTCTCCTACGAGCAGTACTTC	CASSALSYEQYF
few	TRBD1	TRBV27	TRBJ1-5	TGTGCCAGCAGAAGACAGGGTGTGGGCAATCAGCCCCAGCATTTT	CASRRQGVGNQPQHF
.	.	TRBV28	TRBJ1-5	TGTGCCAGCAGTTTATATTTGACAGACTATAGCAATCAGCCCCAGCATTTT	CASSLYLTDYSNQPQHF
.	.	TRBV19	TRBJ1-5	TGTGCCTGTAGTTCAGGGGTTTGGAGCAATCAGCCCCAGCATTTT	CACSSGVWSNQPQHF
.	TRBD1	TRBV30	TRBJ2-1	TGTGCCTGGAGTATGGGACAGGGGGAACCCTACAATGAGCAGTTCTTC	CAWSMGQGEPYNEQFF
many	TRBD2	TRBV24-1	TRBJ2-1	TGTGCCACCAGTGGGGGAGGGAATGAGCAGTTCTTC	CATSGGGNEQFF
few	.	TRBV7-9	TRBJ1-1	TGTGCCAGCGGCTTATGGGAGGATCCGGACACTGAAGCTTTCTTT	CASGLWEDPDTEAFF
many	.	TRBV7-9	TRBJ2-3	TGTGCCAGCAGCTTGGGGGAGGATTTT	CASSLGEDF
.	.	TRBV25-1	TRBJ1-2	TGTGCCAGCAGTGAGAGTAAGGGGCGCTATGGCTACACCTTC	CASSESKGRYGYTF
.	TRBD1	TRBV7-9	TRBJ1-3	TGTGCCAGCAGCCCGGGACAGGGAGGAAACACCATATATTTT	CASSPGQGGNTIYF
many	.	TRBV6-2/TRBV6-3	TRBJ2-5	TGTGCCAGCAGTTCCCAACTACAGCAAGAGACCCAGTACTTC	CASSSQLQQETQYF
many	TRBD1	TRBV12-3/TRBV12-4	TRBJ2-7	TGTGCCAGCAGCGCAACCGGGACAGGTAGCGCCGAGCAGTACTTC	CASSATGTGSAEQYF
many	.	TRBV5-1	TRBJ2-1	TGCGCCAGCAGCTTGGCGGCTGACTCCTACAATGAGCAGTTCTTC	CASSLAADSYNEQFF